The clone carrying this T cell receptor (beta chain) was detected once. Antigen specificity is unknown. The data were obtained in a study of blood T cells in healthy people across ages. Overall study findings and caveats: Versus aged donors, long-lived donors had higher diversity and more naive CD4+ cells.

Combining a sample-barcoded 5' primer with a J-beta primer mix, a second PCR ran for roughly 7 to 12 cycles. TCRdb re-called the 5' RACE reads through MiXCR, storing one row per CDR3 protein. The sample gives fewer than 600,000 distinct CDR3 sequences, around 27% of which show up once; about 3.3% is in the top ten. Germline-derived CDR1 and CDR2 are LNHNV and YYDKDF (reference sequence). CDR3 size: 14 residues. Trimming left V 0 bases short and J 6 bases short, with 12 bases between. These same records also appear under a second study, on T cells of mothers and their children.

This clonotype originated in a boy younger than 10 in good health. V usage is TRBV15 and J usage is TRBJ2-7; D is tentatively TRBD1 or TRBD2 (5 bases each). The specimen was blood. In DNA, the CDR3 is TGTGCCACCAGCAGAGATCTAAAAGGGACCGAGCAGTACTTC. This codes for CATSRDLKGTEQYF.